The TCR beta chain described here comes from a study of CD8 T cells in ankylosing spondylitis. With molecular barcodes, quantitative 5'-RACE was used to make the TCR beta libraries. TCRdb passed the 5' RACE reads through MiXCR, listing each CDR3 protein once. The data show about 840,000 distinct CDR3 sequences, over 9.5% seen once. Findings and limits, study-wide: Roughly eight highly homologous variants made up a TCR beta motif that seemed to typify ankylosing spondylitis blood. Significant enrichment of disease-linked clones was reportedly seen in matched ankylosing spondylitis synovial fluid.

The CDR3 spans 13 residues. The germline CDR1 and CDR2 sequences are MDHEN and SYDVKM. Trimming removed 8 bases from V and 5 bases from J, with 16 bases in between. This clonotype was seen a handful of times. Its antigen is currently unknown. This sequence originates from a male donor with ankylosing spondylitis. The material sequenced was blood, either unsorted or a sorted T cell fraction (not recorded which). The chain couples TRBV28 to TRBJ2-7; D remains unclear. CDR3 nucleotides: TGTGCCAGCCGACCGTGGTCGTCGGACGAGCAGTACTTC. Translating gives CASRPWSSDEQYF.